The sequence of this T cell receptor beta chain was determined in a study of beta chain features in type 1 diabetes. Study-wide results and caveats: Fewer insertions but more deletions were seen at VDJ junctions in type 1 diabetes patients. A PCR bias possibly favoring shorter templates would apply equally to patients and controls. Because the template was cDNA, high-expressing cells might be over-represented.

This clone has a handful of counts. Its antigen is undetermined. Since all of the isolated RNA was reverse transcribed, expressed TCRB transcripts were what got sequenced. Deep immunoSEQ sequencing covered naive, central memory and regulatory T cell samples. Repertoires were generated with immunoSEQ multiplex PCR, while TCRdb's copy carries only in-frame clones and drops some. This sample has about 360,000 clones, with roughly 12% found just once. Germline-derived CDR1 and CDR2 are ENHRY and SYGVKD. The V gene end was trimmed by 0 bases and the J gene end by 4 bases; junction bases not matched to a gene: 1. The CDR3 contains 15 residues.

The chain links TRBV10-3 to TRBJ1-4; 8 nucleotides line up with TRBD1. This receptor was taken from a man aged 18 to 29 in good health. Sequencing used naive CD4+ T cells from blood. Here the CDR3 DNA reads TGTGCCATCAGTGAGTCAACAGGGGGTAATGAAAAACTGTTTTTT. Encoded protein: CAISESTGGNEKLFF.